This TCR beta chain comes out of a study of blood T cell repertoires in COVID-19. Participants reported their clinical history, and cohort assignment relied on those reports. In the original analysis: Quantification of nucleated cells was approximated via reference gene primer amplification. The table came from immunoSEQ multiplex PCR; TCRdb's copy has only in-frame clones and leaves some out. Clone size and the V and J calls come from that table; the DNA yielded D and trimming. This table holds 250,000 to 300,000 clones, 80% to 85% found once. V dropped 0 bases and J dropped 7 bases, with 18 bases sitting between them. This CDR3 is built from 15 residues. The germline gives CDR1 GTSNPN, CDR2 SVGIG (reference sequence).

The rearrangement joins TRBV30 to TRBJ2-5; TRBD1 might be the D (5 bases). The receptor's source is a man aged 50 to 60 who had recovered from COVID-19. The sample comprised PBMCs or T cells enriched from blood (not recorded which). The CDR3 loop reads CAWSVLGSREGTQYF. The CDR3 bases are TGTGCCTGGAGTGTACTGGGATCCAGGGAAGGGACCCAGTACTTC.